The subject of this entry is one TCR beta chain. This sample was included in a study of blood T cells in healthy people across ages. Isolating PBMCs gave at least 6 million of these cells per sample. A second PCR, run for roughly 7 to 12 cycles, used a sample-barcoded 5' primer plus a J-beta primer mix. TCRdb independently ran MiXCR on the 5' RACE reads; one entry per CDR3 protein. Of over 1,500,000 distinct CDR3 sequences in the sample, around 50% are singletons; the top ten hold over 2%. The V end lost 5 bases, the J end lost 1 base, and 8 bases lay between the germline ends. The length of the CDR3 is 13 residues. The germline V gene has CDR1 MNHEY and CDR2 SMNVEV (reference sequence).

The chain has TRBV27 and TRBJ1-2; D might be TRBD1 (6 bases). The source material was blood. This sequence was found in a woman aged 40 to 50 in good health. The CDR3 sequence: CASSRGFNYGYTF. Written as DNA, the CDR3 is TGTGCCAGCAGTAGGGGGTTTAACTATGGCTACACCTTC.